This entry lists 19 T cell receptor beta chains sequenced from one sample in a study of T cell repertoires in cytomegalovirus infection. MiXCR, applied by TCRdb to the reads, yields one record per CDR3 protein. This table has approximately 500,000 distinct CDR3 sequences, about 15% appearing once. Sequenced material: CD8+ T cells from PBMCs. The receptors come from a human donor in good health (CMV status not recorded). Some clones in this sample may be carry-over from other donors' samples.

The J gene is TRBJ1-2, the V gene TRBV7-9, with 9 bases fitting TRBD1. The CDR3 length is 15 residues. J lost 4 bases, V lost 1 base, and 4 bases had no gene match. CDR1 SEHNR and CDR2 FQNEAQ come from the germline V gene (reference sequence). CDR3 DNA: TGTGCCAGCAGCTTAGACAGGGGGCGCGGCTATGGCTACACCTTC. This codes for CASSLDRGRGYGYTF.

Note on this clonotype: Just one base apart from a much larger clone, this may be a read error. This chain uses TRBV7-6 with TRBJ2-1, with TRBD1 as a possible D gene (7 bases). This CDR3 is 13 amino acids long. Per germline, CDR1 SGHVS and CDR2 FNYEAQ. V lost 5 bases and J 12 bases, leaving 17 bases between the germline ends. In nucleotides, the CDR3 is TGTGCCAGCAGCCTTGACAGGGAGGATGTGCAGTTCTTC. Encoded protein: CASSLDREDVQFF.

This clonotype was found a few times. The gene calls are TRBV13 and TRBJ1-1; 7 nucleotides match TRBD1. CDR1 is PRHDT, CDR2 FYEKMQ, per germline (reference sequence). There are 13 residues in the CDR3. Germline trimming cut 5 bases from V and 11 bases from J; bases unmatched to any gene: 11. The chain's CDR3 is CASSPGGNVAAFF. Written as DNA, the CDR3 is TGTGCCAGCAGCCCAGGGGGTAACGTAGCGGCTTTCTTT.

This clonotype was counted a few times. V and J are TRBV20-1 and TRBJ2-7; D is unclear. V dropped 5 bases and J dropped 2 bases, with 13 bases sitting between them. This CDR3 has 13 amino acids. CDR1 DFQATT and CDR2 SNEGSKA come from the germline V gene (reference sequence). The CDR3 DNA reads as TGCAGTGCTCCCCGAGGAAGGGCCTACGAGCAGTACTTC. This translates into CSAPRGRAYEQYF.

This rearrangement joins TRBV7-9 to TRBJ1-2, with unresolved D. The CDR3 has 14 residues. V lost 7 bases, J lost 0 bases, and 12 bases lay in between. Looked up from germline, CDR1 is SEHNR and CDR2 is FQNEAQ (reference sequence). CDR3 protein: CASTPRKSNYGYTF. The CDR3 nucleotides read TGTGCCAGCACCCCGCGCAAATCTAACTATGGCTACACCTTC.

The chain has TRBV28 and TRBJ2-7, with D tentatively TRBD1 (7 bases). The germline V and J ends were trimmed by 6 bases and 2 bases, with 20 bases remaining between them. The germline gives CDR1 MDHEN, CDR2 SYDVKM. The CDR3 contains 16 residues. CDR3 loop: CASRSRGNQGAYEQYF. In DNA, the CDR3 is TGTGCCAGCAGATCCCGCGGGAATCAGGGGGCCTACGAGCAGTACTTC.

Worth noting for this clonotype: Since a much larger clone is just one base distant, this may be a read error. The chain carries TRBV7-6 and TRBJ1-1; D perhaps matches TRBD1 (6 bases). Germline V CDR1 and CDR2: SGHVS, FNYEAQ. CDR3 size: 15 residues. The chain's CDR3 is CASSLRQAGRTEDFF. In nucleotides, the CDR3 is TGTGCCAGCAGCCTACGACAGGCGGGTCGAACTGAAGATTTCTTT.

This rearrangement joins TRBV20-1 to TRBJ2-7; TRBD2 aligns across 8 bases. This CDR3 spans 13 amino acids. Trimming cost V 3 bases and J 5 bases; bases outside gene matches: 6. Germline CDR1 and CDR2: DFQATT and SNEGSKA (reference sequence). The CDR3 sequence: CSARGLEHNEQYF. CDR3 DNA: TGCAGTGCTAGGGGACTAGAACACAACGAGCAGTACTTC.

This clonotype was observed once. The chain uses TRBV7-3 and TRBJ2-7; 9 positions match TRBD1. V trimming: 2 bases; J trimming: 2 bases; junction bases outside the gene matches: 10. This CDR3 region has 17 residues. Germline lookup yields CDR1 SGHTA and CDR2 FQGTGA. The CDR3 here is CASSLGTGGENPYEQYF. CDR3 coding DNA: TGTGCCAGCAGCTTAGGTACAGGGGGCGAAAATCCCTACGAGCAGTACTTC.

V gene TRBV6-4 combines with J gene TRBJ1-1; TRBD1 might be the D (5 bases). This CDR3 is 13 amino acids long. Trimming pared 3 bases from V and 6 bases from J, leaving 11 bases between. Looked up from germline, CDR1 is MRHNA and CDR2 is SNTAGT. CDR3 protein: CASSEGGVAEAFF. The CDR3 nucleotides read TGTGCCAGCAGTGAAGGAGGGGTGGCTGAAGCTTTCTTT.

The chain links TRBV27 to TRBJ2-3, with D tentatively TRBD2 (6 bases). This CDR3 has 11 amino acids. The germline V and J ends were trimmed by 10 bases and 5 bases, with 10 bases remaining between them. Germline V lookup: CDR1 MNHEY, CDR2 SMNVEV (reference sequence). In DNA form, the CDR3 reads TGTGCCATCGGGAGTGGAGATACGCAGTATTTT. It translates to CAIGSGDTQYF.

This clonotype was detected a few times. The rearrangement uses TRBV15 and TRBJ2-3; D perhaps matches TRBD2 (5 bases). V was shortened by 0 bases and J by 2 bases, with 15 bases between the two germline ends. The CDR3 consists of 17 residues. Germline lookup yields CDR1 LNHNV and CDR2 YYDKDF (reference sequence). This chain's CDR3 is CATSRDRLAQNTDTQYF. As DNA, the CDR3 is TGTGCCACCAGCAGAGATAGGCTAGCACAAAACACAGATACGCAGTATTTT. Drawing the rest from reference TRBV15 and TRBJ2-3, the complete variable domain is DAMVIQNPRYQVTQFGKPVTLSCSQTLNHNVMYWYQQKSSQAPKLLFHYYDKDFNNEADTPDNFQSRRPNTSFCFLDIRSPGLGDTAMYLCATSRDRLAQNTDTQYFGPGTRLTVL.

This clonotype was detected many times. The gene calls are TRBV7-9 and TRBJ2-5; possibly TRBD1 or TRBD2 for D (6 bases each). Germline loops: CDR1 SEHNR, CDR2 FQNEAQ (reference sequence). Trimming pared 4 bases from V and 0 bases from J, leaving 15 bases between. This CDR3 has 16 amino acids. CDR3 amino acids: CASSSRLGGYQETQYF. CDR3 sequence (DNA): TGTGCCAGCAGCTCCCGTTTAGGGGGGTACCAAGAGACCCAGTACTTC. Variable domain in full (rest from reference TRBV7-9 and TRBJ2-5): DTGVSQNPRHKITKRGQNVTFRCDPISEHNRLYWYRQTLGQGPEFLTYFQNEAQLEKSRLLSDRFSAERPKGSFSTLEIQRTEQGDSAMYLCASSSRLGGYQETQYFGPGTRLLVL.

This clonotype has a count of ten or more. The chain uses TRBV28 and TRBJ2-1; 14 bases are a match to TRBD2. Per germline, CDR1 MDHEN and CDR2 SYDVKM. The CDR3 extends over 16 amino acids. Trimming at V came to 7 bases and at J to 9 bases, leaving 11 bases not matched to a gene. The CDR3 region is CASTRGLAGVGGEQFF. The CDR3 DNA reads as TGTGCCAGCACCCGGGGACTAGCGGGAGTGGGGGGTGAGCAGTTCTTC. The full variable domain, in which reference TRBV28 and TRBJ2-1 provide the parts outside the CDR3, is DVKVTQSSRYLVKRTGEKVFLECVQDMDHENMFWYRQDPGLGLRLIYFSYDVKMKEKGDIPEGYSVSREKKERFSLILESASTNQTSMYLCASTRGLAGVGGEQFFGPGTRLTVL.

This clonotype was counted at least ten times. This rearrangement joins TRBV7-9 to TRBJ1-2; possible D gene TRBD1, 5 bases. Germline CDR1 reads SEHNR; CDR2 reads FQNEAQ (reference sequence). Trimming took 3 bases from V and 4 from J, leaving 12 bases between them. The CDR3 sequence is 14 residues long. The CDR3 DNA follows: TGTGCCAGCAGCTTGGGGGTTTCAACCTATGGCTACACCTTC. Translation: CASSLGVSTYGYTF. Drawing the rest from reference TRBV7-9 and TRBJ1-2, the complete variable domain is DTGVSQNPRHKITKRGQNVTFRCDPISEHNRLYWYRQTLGQGPEFLTYFQNEAQLEKSRLLSDRFSAERPKGSFSTLEIQRTEQGDSAMYLCASSLGVSTYGYTFGSGTRLTVV.

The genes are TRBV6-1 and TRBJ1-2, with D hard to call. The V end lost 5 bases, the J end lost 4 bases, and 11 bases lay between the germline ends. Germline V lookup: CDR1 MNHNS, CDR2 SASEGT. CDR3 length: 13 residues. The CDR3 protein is CASSLYLGYGYTF. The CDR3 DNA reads TGTGCCAGCAGTCTTTACCTCGGCTATGGCTACACCTTC.

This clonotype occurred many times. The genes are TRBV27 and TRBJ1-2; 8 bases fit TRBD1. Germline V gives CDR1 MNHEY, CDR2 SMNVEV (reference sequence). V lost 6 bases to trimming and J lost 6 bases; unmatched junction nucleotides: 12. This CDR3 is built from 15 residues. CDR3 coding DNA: TGTGCCAGCAGCGTACAACAGGGGGTTGGTGATGGCTACACCTTC. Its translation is CASSVQQGVGDGYTF.

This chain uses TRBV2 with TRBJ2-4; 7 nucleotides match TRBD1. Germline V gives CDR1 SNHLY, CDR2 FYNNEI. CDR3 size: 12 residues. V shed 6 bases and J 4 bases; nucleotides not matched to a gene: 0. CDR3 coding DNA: TGTGCCAGCAGGGACAGGAAAAACATTCAGTACTTC. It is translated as CASRDRKNIQYF.

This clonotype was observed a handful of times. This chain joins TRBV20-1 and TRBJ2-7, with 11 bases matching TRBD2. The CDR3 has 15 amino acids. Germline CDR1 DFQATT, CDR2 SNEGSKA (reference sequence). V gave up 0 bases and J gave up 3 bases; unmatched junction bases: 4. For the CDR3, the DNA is TGCAGTGCTAGAGACGCTAGCGGGAGGATCTACGAGCAGTACTTC. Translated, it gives CSARDASGRIYEQYF.